The 26 T cell receptor beta chains below come from one sample, sequenced in a study of cytomegalovirus exposure and HLA in healthy donors. Only in-frame clones appear in the TCRdb table, and some are missing; sequencing was by immunoSEQ multiplex PCR. The data hold 98,000 or so clones, with approximately 96% observed a single time. Sequenced: PBMCs. All receptors come from a woman aged 18-29 years in good health and CMV-seronegative.

The chain couples TRBV7-2 to TRBJ1-1; 8 bases agree with TRBD1. From germline, CDR1 is SGHTA and CDR2 FQGNSA. CDR3 size: 16 residues. After removal of 3 bases from V and 5 bases from J, the junction contained 11 bases not matched to a gene. The CDR3 loop is CASSFMKAGGRTEAFF. Here the CDR3 DNA reads TGTGCCAGCAGCTTCATGAAGGCAGGGGGCCGGACTGAAGCTTTCTTT.

The rearrangement joins TRBV2 to TRBJ1-4, with D unclear. The germline CDR1 and CDR2 sequences are SNHLY and FYNNEI. The CDR3 length is 15 residues. The V end lost 6 bases, the J end lost 6 bases, and 17 bases lay between the germline ends. DNA for the CDR3: TGTGCCAGCAGCCTCTGGGAGGAGGGAGATGAAAAACTGTTTTTT. As protein: CASSLWEEGDEKLFF.

The genes are TRBV19 and TRBJ2-2; 14 bases line up with TRBD2. Germline V CDR1 and CDR2: LNHDA, SQIVND (reference sequence). CDR3 length: 18 residues. V gave up 4 bases and J gave up 6 bases; unmatched junction bases: 10. CDR3 in amino acids: CASSRTSGGTSYAGELFF. CDR3 nucleotide sequence: TGTGCCAGTAGTAGGACTAGCGGGGGGACTAGTTATGCCGGGGAGCTGTTTTTT.

This rearrangement joins TRBV6-4 to TRBJ1-5; D remains ambiguous. CDR3 length equals 18 residues. Germline V gives CDR1 MRHNA, CDR2 SNTAGT. V was cut by 3 bases and J by 0 bases, with 18 bases left in between. CDR3 region: CASSEGELGLRSNQPQHF. CDR3 nucleotides: TGTGCCAGCAGTGAGGGCGAATTGGGCCTTCGTAGCAATCAGCCCCAGCATTTT.

This chain links TRBV18 with TRBJ1-6, with D tentatively TRBD1 (6 bases). V was clipped by 1 base and J by 4 bases, with 11 bases between them. CDR1 and CDR2 from the germline V gene are KGHSH and LQKENI. There are 16 residues in the CDR3. CDR3 nucleotides: TGTGCCAGCTCACCACTCGGACAGTTTTATAATTCACCCCTCCACTTT. It is translated as CASSPLGQFYNSPLHF.

This rearrangement joins TRBV7-9 to TRBJ2-7, with TRBD1 identical over 9 bases. This CDR3 region has 16 residues. Germline CDR1 and CDR2: SEHNR and FQNEAQ (reference sequence). The trim removed 1 base at V and 2 bases at J, leaving 6 bases unmatched. The CDR3 is CASSLVETGGPYEQYF. In DNA, the CDR3 is TGTGCCAGCAGCTTAGTGGAGACAGGGGGGCCCTACGAGCAGTACTTC.

The chain couples TRBV10-1 to TRBJ1-2; D possibly corresponds to TRBD1 (5 bases). Germline V gene lookup returns CDR1 WNHNN and CDR2 SYGVQD (reference sequence). Trimming stripped 1 base from V and 7 bases from J, with 16 bases between. This CDR3 contains 15 residues. The CDR3 sequence is CASSECGGRGGGYTF. The CDR3 nucleotides are TGCGCCAGCAGTGAGTGTGGGGGGAGAGGAGGTGGCTACACCTTC.

The chain joins TRBV7-8 to TRBJ2-3, with D unresolved. From germline, CDR1 is SGHVS and CDR2 FQNEAQ. CDR3 length: 16 amino acids. V was cut by 3 bases and J by 0 bases, with 13 bases left in between. CDR3 loop: CASSFLSGASTDTQYF. In nucleotides, the CDR3 is TGTGCCAGCAGCTTCTTGTCCGGTGCTAGCACAGATACGCAGTATTTT.

The rearrangement uses TRBV5-1 and TRBJ2-5; 12 positions agree with TRBD2. Germline assignment: CDR1 SGHRS and CDR2 YFSETQ. The CDR3 length is 14 residues. Trimming removed 4 bases from V and 5 bases from J; junction bases left unmatched: 3. The CDR3 DNA follows: TGCGCCAGCAGCACAGGACTAGCGGGGGAGACCCAGTACTTC. This codes for CASSTGLAGETQYF.

V is TRBV6-5 and J is TRBJ2-7, with a possible D match to TRBD1 (6 bases). Trimming shortened V by 2 bases and J by 1 base, and 9 bases separated the two germline ends. The germline V gene has CDR1 MNHEY and CDR2 SVGAGI. The CDR3 has 14 residues. The CDR3 sequence: CASSYGQISYEQYF. The CDR3 DNA reads TGTGCCAGCAGTTACGGACAGATTTCCTACGAGCAGTACTTC.

The V call is TRBV28, the J call TRBJ1-6; perhaps TRBD1 as D (6 bases). The CDR3 runs to 16 residues. V shed 4 bases and J shed 8 bases, with 18 bases lying between them. The germline V gene has CDR1 MDHEN and CDR2 SYDVKM. The CDR3 is CASSSKEGGRYSPLHF. In DNA, the CDR3 is TGTGCCAGCAGTTCCAAAGAAGGGGGTAGGTATTCACCCCTCCACTTT.

The J gene is TRBJ2-2, the V gene TRBV9; 8 nucleotides align to TRBD1. This CDR3 is built from 16 residues. Losses at the gene ends were 4 bases for V and 1 base for J; bases not matched to a gene: 6. Germline V CDR1 and CDR2: SGDLS, YYNGEE. CDR3 DNA sequence: TGTGCCAGCAGCCCTATAGGGACAGGGAACACCGGGGAGCTGTTTTTT. This encodes CASSPIGTGNTGELFF.

This clone was seen once. Written as DNA, the CDR3 is TGTGCCAGCAGCTTAGATCACCCCCGGGAGGATTCACCCCTCCACTTT. Amino acid sequence: CASSLDHPREDSPLHF. V is TRBV11-3 and J is TRBJ1-6; D gene unclear. Germline CDR1 reads SGHNT; CDR2 reads YENEEA. With 0 bases removed from V and 8 bases from J, the gap between germline ends came to 14 bases. There are 16 residues in the CDR3. The whole variable domain, filled in from reference TRBV11-3 and TRBJ1-6, reads EAGVVQSPRYKIIEKKQPVAFWCNPISGHNTLYWYLQNLGQGPELLIRYENEEAVDDSQLPKDRFSAERLKGVDSTLKIQPAELGDSAVYLCASSLDHPREDSPLHFGNGTRLTVT.

The gene calls are TRBV28 and TRBJ1-5, with D unresolved. V was pared by 5 bases and J by 2 bases, with 16 bases between. Per the germline V gene, CDR1 is MDHEN and CDR2 is SYDVKM. The CDR3 has 16 residues. The CDR3 DNA reads as TGTGCCAGCAGTCCAATATCCCCGAGGGGCAATCAGCCCCAGCATTTT. Amino acid sequence: CASSPISPRGNQPQHF. The variable domain in full, completed from reference TRBV28 and TRBJ1-5, reads DVKVTQSSRYLVKRTGEKVFLECVQDMDHENMFWYRQDPGLGLRLIYFSYDVKMKEKGDIPEGYSVSREKKERFSLILESASTNQTSMYLCASSPISPRGNQPQHFGDGTRLSIL.

The chain carries TRBV19 and TRBJ1-3, with a tentative D call TRBD1 (5 bases). The CDR3 has 15 amino acids. Between the trimmed V and J ends, which lost 4 bases and 0 bases, there was a span of 10 bases. CDR1 and CDR2 (germline): LNHDA, SQIVND (reference sequence). The CDR3 protein is CASSNRPSSGNTIYF. CDR3 nucleotide sequence: TGTGCCAGTAGTAACAGGCCGTCCTCTGGAAACACCATATATTTT. Supplemented by reference TRBV19 and TRBJ1-3, the full variable domain reads DGGITQSPKYLFRKEGQNVTLSCEQNLNHDAMYWYRQDPGQGLRLIYYSQIVNDFQKGDIAEGYSVSREKKESFPLTVTSAQKNPTAFYLCASSNRPSSGNTIYFGEGSWLTVV.

V and J are TRBV18 and TRBJ1-2, with TRBD1 matching over 7 bases. The V segment lost 2 bases and the J segment 1 base; nucleotides outside the gene matches: 13. The CDR3 is 18 amino acids. The V gene's germline CDR1 is KGHSH and CDR2 LQKENI. This CDR3 is CASSPITGTSGGNYGYTF. CDR3 coding DNA: TGTGCCAGCTCACCAATCACCGGGACATCAGGGGGTAACTATGGCTACACCTTC. Full variable domain (remainder filled in from reference TRBV18 and TRBJ1-2): NAGVMQNPRHLVRRRGQEARLRCSPMKGHSHVYWYRQLPEEGLKFMVYLQKENIIDESGMPKERFSAEFPKEGPSILRIQQVVRGDSAAYFCASSPITGTSGGNYGYTFGSGTRLTVV.

The genes are TRBV28 and TRBJ1-5, with 9 bases identical to TRBD1. Germline loops: CDR1 MDHEN, CDR2 SYDVKM. V lost 3 bases, J lost 3 bases, and 9 bases stayed unmatched. This CDR3 is built from 17 residues. CDR3 loop: CASSLTTGGDSNQPQHF. The CDR3 coding sequence is TGTGCCAGCAGTTTGACGACAGGGGGGGATTCCAATCAGCCCCAGCATTTT.

Notes on this clone: The junction departs from germline at one end; a sequencing error may be responsible. The chain carries TRBV18 and TRBJ1-2, with TRBD1 matching 8 bases. Looked up from germline, CDR1 is KGHSH and CDR2 is LQKENI. The CDR3 contains 14 residues. CDR3 nucleotide sequence: TGTGCCAGCTCACCGTCACAGGGGGACTACGGCTACACCTTC. It yields the protein CASSPSQGDYGYTF. The variable domain in full, completed from reference TRBV18 and TRBJ1-2, reads NAGVMQNPRHLVRRRGQEARLRCSPMKGHSHVYWYRQLPEEGLKFMVYLQKENIIDESGMPKERFSAEFPKEGPSILRIQQVVRGDSAAYFCASSPSQGDYGYTFGSGTRLTVV.

This clone was seen more than once but under ten times. The chain uses TRBV6-4 and TRBJ1-1; a possible D gene is TRBD1 (6 bases). The CDR3 loop spans 13 amino acids. Germline lookup yields CDR1 MRHNA and CDR2 SNTAGT. V was cut by 3 bases and J by 3 bases, with 8 bases left in between. Written as DNA, the CDR3 is TGTGCCAGCAGTGAGGGGGGGCACACTGAAGCTTTCTTT. This sequence encodes CASSEGGHTEAFF.

The chain couples TRBV28 to TRBJ1-1, with D maybe TRBD1 (5 bases). Germline-derived CDR1 and CDR2 are MDHEN and SYDVKM. Trimming removed 3 bases from V and 6 bases from J, with 8 bases in between. CDR3 size: 12 residues. The CDR3: CASSFSGPEAFF. CDR3 nucleotide sequence: TGTGCCAGCAGTTTCTCAGGGCCTGAAGCTTTCTTT.

This sequence joins TRBV13 and TRBJ2-7; 11 nucleotides agree with TRBD2. Germline V gene sequence: CDR1 PRHDT, CDR2 FYEKMQ (reference sequence). J was trimmed by 0 bases and V by 6 bases; bases with no gene match: 4. This CDR3 region has 15 residues. CDR3 bases: TGTGCCAGCAGGAATCTAGCGGGAGGCTCCTACGAGCAGTACTTC. It is translated as CASRNLAGGSYEQYF.

The rearrangement uses TRBV4-1 and TRBJ2-3; 8 nucleotides agree with TRBD2. Germline values: CDR1 MGHRA, CDR2 YSYEKL. CDR3 length equals 15 residues. The junction had 6 bases not matched to a gene; V was cut back by 1 base and J by 6 bases. DNA of the CDR3: TGCGCCAGCAGCCAAGCCGGGACTAGATCTGATACGCAGTATTTT. It translates to CASSQAGTRSDTQYF.

The V and J genes are TRBV6-4 and TRBJ2-1, with D perhaps TRBD2 (7 bases). Trimming pared 8 bases from V and 2 bases from J, leaving 13 bases between. Germline-derived CDR1 and CDR2 are MRHNA and SNTAGT. CDR3 size: 14 residues. The CDR3 region has the DNA TGTGCCAGCTCTTTGGGGGGGCCCTACAATGAGCAGTTCTTC. This translates into CASSLGGPYNEQFF.

The rearrangement joins TRBV19 to TRBJ2-7, with 7 positions matching TRBD1. This CDR3 is 15 amino acids long. Germline CDR1 and CDR2: LNHDA and SQIVND (reference sequence). V gave up 6 bases and J gave up 0 bases; unmatched junction bases: 8. CDR3 protein: CASSNRDSHSYEQYF. The CDR3 DNA follows: TGTGCCAGTAGCAACCGGGACAGCCACTCCTACGAGCAGTACTTC.

The V gene is TRBV27, the J gene TRBJ1-2; D is perhaps TRBD1 (6 bases). Deletions cut 5 bases from V and 4 bases from J, with 17 bases between. There are 15 residues in the CDR3. The germline V gene encodes CDR1 MNHEY and CDR2 SMNVEV (reference sequence). CDR3 coding DNA: TGTGCCAGCAGTCTAAAGTTGACAGGCCGCTATGGCTACACCTTC. This translates into CASSLKLTGRYGYTF.

J is TRBJ2-3 and V is TRBV11-2, with 12 nucleotides matching TRBD2. V shed 5 bases and J 1 base; nucleotides not matched to a gene: 4. Germline V lookup: CDR1 SGHAT, CDR2 FQNNGV. The CDR3 is 16 residues long. The CDR3 spells CASSVGTSGRTDTQYF. In nucleotides, the CDR3 is TGTGCCAGCAGCGTGGGGACTAGCGGGCGCACAGATACGCAGTATTTT.